The 23 T cell receptor beta chains given below trace back to one sample, sequenced in a study of PD-1 blockade in classical Hodgkin lymphoma. The time point denotes: cycle 4 day 1 (C4D1), after 5 to 7 weeks of nivolumab. There was relapse after autologous stem cell transplantation in every patient, and there was variation in brentuximab vedotin exposure. Method: immunoSEQ multiplex PCR; TCRdb's copy keeps in-frame clones and lacks some. Among about 64,000 clones listed, about 90% were seen once. The material was peripheral blood mononuclear cells (PBMCs), obtained before the fourth cycle of nivolumab. Source of these receptors: a human donor with classical Hodgkin lymphoma.

The V call is TRBV27, the J call TRBJ2-3; the D gene is possibly TRBD2 (6 bases). CDR1 and CDR2 (germline): MNHEY, SMNVEV (reference sequence). The CDR3 spans 15 residues. V shed 3 bases and J shed 2 bases, with 12 bases lying between them. Written as DNA, the CDR3 is TGTGCCAGCAGTTTTAGGCGGGGCCTCACAGATACGCAGTATTTT. It specifies CASSFRRGLTDTQYF.

J is TRBJ1-6 and V is TRBV5-8; D remains unclear. Germline V CDR1 and CDR2: SGHTS, YDEGEE. V lost 0 bases, J lost 0 bases, and 10 bases lay in between. The CDR3 totals 17 residues. CDR3 nucleotides: TGTGCCAGCAGCTTGGCTCCGTCTGGCTCCTATAATTCACCCCTCCACTTT. It translates to CASSLAPSGSYNSPLHF.

By share, this clone ranks as medium-sized. The genes are TRBV5-6 and TRBJ2-7, with 14 nucleotides matching TRBD2. This CDR3 has 17 residues. The ends lost 5 bases at V and 1 base at J; junction bases unmatched: 8. CDR1 is SGHDT and CDR2 is YYEEEE in the germline V gene. CDR3 residues: CASSPGLAGVTSYEQYF. The DNA of the CDR3 is TGTGCCAGCAGTCCGGGACTAGCGGGAGTCACTTCCTACGAGCAGTACTTC. Filled out from reference TRBV5-6 and TRBJ2-7, the complete variable domain reads DAGVTQSPTHLIKTRGQQVTLRCSPKSGHDTVSWYQQALGQGPQFIFQYYEEEERQRGNFPDRFSGHQFPNYSSELNVNALLLGDSALYLCASSPGLAGVTSYEQYFGPGTRLTVT.

The chain recombines TRBV29-1 with TRBJ2-5; D uncertain. Germline V lookup: CDR1 SQVTM, CDR2 ANQGSEA. The CDR3 has 10 residues. V lost 8 bases and J lost 5, with 9 bases in between. CDR3 loop: CSSGGETQYF. CDR3 in DNA: TGCAGCTCAGGTGGGGAGACCCAGTACTTC. Variable domain in full (rest from reference TRBV29-1 and TRBJ2-5): SAVISQKPSRDICQRGTSLTIQCQVDSQVTMMFWYRQQPGQSLTLIATANQGSEATYESGFVIDKFPISRPNLTFSTLTVSNMSPEDSSIYLCSSGGETQYFGPGTRLLVL.

This rearrangement joins TRBV2 to TRBJ1-5; D call uncertain. Germline lookup yields CDR1 SNHLY and CDR2 FYNNEI. Trimming removed 5 bases at V and 0 bases at J, with 11 bases between. CDR3 size: 15 residues. CDR3 sequence: CASSLVQNSNQPQHF. The CDR3 coding sequence is TGTGCCAGCAGTCTTGTTCAGAATAGCAATCAGCCCCAGCATTTT.

This sequence joins TRBV4-1 and TRBJ2-5; D not resolved. V was clipped by 8 bases and J by 5 bases, with 15 bases between them. CDR3 length equals 13 residues. CDR1 MGHRA and CDR2 YSYEKL come from the germline V gene. CDR3 in DNA: TGCGCCAGCGACACCCCGGGTCTGGAGACCCAGTACTTC. This translates into CASDTPGLETQYF.

The chain carries TRBV11-3 and TRBJ2-2; D remains unclear. Trimming left V 1 base short and J 3 bases short, with 6 bases between. Germline V CDR1 and CDR2: SGHNT, YENEEA. The CDR3 sequence is 14 residues long. This CDR3 is CASSLAWDTGELFF. CDR3 DNA: TGTGCCAGCAGCTTAGCTTGGGACACCGGGGAGCTGTTTTTT.

This chain uses TRBV29-1 with TRBJ2-5; 8 nucleotides align to TRBD2. The CDR3 consists of 13 residues. V shed 6 bases, J shed 5 bases, and the junction held 8 bases outside the gene matches. Germline CDR1 reads SQVTM; CDR2 reads ANQGSEA. CDR3: CSVAGTRGETQYF. The CDR3 DNA reads TGCAGCGTAGCCGGGACTAGAGGGGAGACCCAGTACTTC.

The chain couples TRBV7-6 to TRBJ1-3; D may be TRBD1 (5 bases). Per germline, CDR1 SGHVS and CDR2 FNYEAQ. This CDR3 spans 15 amino acids. Trimming removed 5 bases from V and 0 bases from J, with 11 bases in between. This CDR3 reads CASSPGPTSGNTIYF. Written as DNA, the CDR3 is TGTGCCAGCAGCCCGGGGCCGACCTCTGGAAACACCATATATTTT. Looking up the rest from reference TRBV7-6 and TRBJ1-3 gives the full variable domain: GAGVSQSPRYKVTKRGQDVALRCDPISGHVSLYWYRQALGQGPEFLTYFNYEAQQDKSGLPNDRFSAERPEGSISTLTIQRTEQRDSAMYRCASSPGPTSGNTIYFGEGSWLTVV.

V usage is TRBV7-3 and J usage is TRBJ2-3; no clear D gene. CDR3 size: 15 residues. V was trimmed by 5 bases and J by 3 bases, leaving 15 bases between them. The germline gives CDR1 SGHTA, CDR2 FQGTGA. The CDR3 loop reads CASSPHGPGTDTQYF. The CDR3 nucleotides read TGTGCCAGCAGCCCCCACGGACCTGGGACAGATACGCAGTATTTT.

This clone was seen a single time. This sequence joins TRBV7-9 and TRBJ1-1; D gene unclear. CDR1 and CDR2 from the germline V gene are SEHNR and FQNEAQ (reference sequence). V was pared by 8 bases and J by 11 bases, with 21 bases between. The CDR3 extends over 13 amino acids. CDR3 bases: TGTGCCAGCCATCCTCCCGGGTCGGGAGTCGCTTTCTTT. Translating gives CASHPPGSGVAFF.

The table lists this clone with a few counts. V is TRBV15 and J is TRBJ1-5, with D possibly matching TRBD1 (5 bases). Germline CDR1 and CDR2: LNHNV and YYDKDF (reference sequence). This CDR3 comprises 14 residues. Trimming left V 2 bases short and J 5 bases short, with 10 bases between. In DNA, the CDR3 is TGTGCCACCAGCAGACGGACACCTTATCAGCCCCAGCATTTT. Protein product: CATSRRTPYQPQHF.

This chain links TRBV5-5 with TRBJ1-2; the match to TRBD1 covers 7 bases. The CDR3 is 16 amino acids. CDR1 and CDR2 (germline): SGHKS, YYEKEE (reference sequence). V was pared by 2 bases and J by 1 base, with 8 bases of the junction left unmatched. The CDR3 coding sequence is TGTGCCAGCAGCTTCCGGGACAGTGCGCATAACTATGGCTACACCTTC. Protein product: CASSFRDSAHNYGYTF.

CDR3 nucleotides: TGTGCCAGTAGTATCTCTTGGACTAGATACCCAGATACGCAGTATTTT. Protein product: CASSISWTRYPDTQYF. The J gene is TRBJ2-3, the V gene TRBV19; 7 positions agree with TRBD2. The CDR3 is made up of 16 amino acids. Germline loops: CDR1 LNHDA, CDR2 SQIVND (reference sequence). Trimming removed 3 bases from V and 4 bases from J; junction bases left unmatched: 10.

J is TRBJ2-2 and V is TRBV11-2; weak D call: TRBD2 (7 bases). V was pared by 5 bases and J by 8 bases, with 18 bases between. The length of the CDR3 is 15 residues. Germline values: CDR1 SGHAT, CDR2 FQNNGV. The CDR3 spells CASSPEGGLKGELFF. CDR3 bases: TGTGCCAGCAGCCCCGAGGGGGGGCTAAAGGGGGAGCTGTTTTTT. Complete variable domain (other parts from reference TRBV11-2 and TRBJ2-2): EAGVAQSPRYKIIEKRQSVAFWCNPISGHATLYWYQQILGQGPKLLIQFQNNGVVDDSQLPKDRFSAERLKGVDSTLKIQPAKLEDSAVYLCASSPEGGLKGELFFGEGSRLTVL.

The chain has TRBV21-1 and TRBJ1-5. TRBV21-1 is a known pseudogene. The CDR3 is 16 residues long. Written as DNA, the CDR3 is TGTGCCAGCAACTGGGGGAGTTCAAACGGGGACCAGCCCCAGCATTTT. Translating it yields CASNWGSSNGDQPQHF.

The chain couples TRBV7-3 to TRBJ2-7; D remains ambiguous. The CDR3 sequence is 14 residues long. V was clipped by 5 bases and J by 4 bases, with 15 bases between them. CDR1 is SGHTA, CDR2 FQGTGA, per germline. The CDR3 loop reads CASSPLGRPYEQYF. CDR3 DNA sequence: TGTGCCAGCAGCCCTCTGGGCCGCCCATACGAGCAGTACTTC.

This chain uses TRBV7-3 with TRBJ2-2; D unclear. The CDR3 runs to 13 residues. The germline V gene encodes CDR1 SGHTA and CDR2 FQGTGA. The V end lost 5 bases, the J end lost 7 bases, and 11 bases lay between the germline ends. The CDR3: CASSPVAGGELFF. As DNA, the CDR3 is TGTGCCAGCAGCCCGGTTGCCGGCGGGGAGCTGTTTTTT. Variable domain in full (rest from reference TRBV7-3 and TRBJ2-2): GAGVSQTPSNKVTEKGKYVELRCDPISGHTALYWYRQSLGQGPEFLIYFQGTGAADDSGLPNDRFFAVRPEGSVSTLKIQRTERGDSAVYLCASSPVAGGELFFGEGSRLTVL.

The rearrangement joins TRBV30 to TRBJ1-6; D may be TRBD1 (6 bases). Germline CDR1 is GTSNPN and CDR2 is SVGIG (reference sequence). Trimming took 2 bases from V and 12 from J, leaving 20 bases between them. The CDR3 extends over 15 amino acids. CDR3 loop: CAWSTRGARIGPLHF. The DNA of the CDR3 is TGTGCCTGGAGTACACGGGGGGCGAGGATAGGACCCCTCCACTTT.

This chain connects TRBV30 to TRBJ2-3; 13 bases agree with TRBD2. The CDR3 extends over 16 amino acids. V lost 7 bases and J lost 5; bases outside the gene matches: 12. Germline CDR1 and CDR2: GTSNPN and SVGIG (reference sequence). CDR3 in DNA: TGTGCCTACCGCACGACTAGCGGGGGGAGGGGAGATACGCAGTATTTT. Its protein product is CAYRTTSGGRGDTQYF.

The rearrangement uses TRBV18 and TRBJ2-7; weak D call: TRBD2 (5 bases). CDR1 and CDR2 from the germline V gene are KGHSH and LQKENI. The CDR3 extends over 14 amino acids. Trimming took off 3 bases at V and 6 bases at J, with 15 bases between the two ends. The chain's CDR3 is CASSPGSTAGEQYF. CDR3 nucleotides: TGTGCCAGCTCACCGGGAAGTACGGCGGGCGAGCAGTACTTC.

The chain employs TRBV5-1 and TRBJ2-5; no firm D call. Deletions cut 2 bases from V and 0 bases from J, with 5 bases between. The length of the CDR3 is 13 residues. Germline loops: CDR1 SGHRS, CDR2 YFSETQ. CDR3 bases: TGCGCCAGCAGCTTCGGTAACCAAGAGACCCAGTACTTC. This translates into CASSFGNQETQYF.

The rearrangement links TRBV7-9 to TRBJ2-3; D unclear. The CDR3 is 15 amino acids. Germline V gene data show CDR1 as SEHNR and CDR2 as FQNEAQ (reference sequence). V was clipped by 5 bases and J by 2 bases, with 14 bases between them. Written as DNA, the CDR3 is TGTGCCAGCAGCCGGATAAGCACCTACACAGATACGCAGTATTTT. Protein sequence: CASSRISTYTDTQYF.